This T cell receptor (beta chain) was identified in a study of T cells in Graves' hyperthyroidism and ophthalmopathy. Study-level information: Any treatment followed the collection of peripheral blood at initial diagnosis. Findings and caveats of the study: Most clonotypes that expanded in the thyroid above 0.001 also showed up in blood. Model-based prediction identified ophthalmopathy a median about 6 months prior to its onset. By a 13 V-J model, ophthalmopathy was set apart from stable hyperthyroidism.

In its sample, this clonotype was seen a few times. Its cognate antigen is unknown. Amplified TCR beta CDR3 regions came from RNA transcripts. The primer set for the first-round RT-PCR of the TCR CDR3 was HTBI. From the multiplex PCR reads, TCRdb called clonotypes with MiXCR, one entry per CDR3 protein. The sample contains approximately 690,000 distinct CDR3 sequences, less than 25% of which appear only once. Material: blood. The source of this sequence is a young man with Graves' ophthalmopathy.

CDR3 residues: CASSSLSGGEQFF. In nucleotides, the CDR3 is TGTGCCAGTAGTTCGCTTTCGGGAGGCGAGCAGTTCTTC. This chain joins TRBV19 and TRBJ2-1, with 7 bases fitting TRBD2. CDR3 size: 13 residues. V shed 5 bases, J shed 10 bases, and the junction held 8 bases outside the gene matches. Germline assignment: CDR1 LNHDA and CDR2 SQIVND (reference sequence).